A single T cell receptor (beta chain) is shown here with its context. This sample is drawn from a study of shared clonotypes between healthy human individuals. Study details: The study used three CD4 naive, three CD4 memory, two CD8 naive and one CD8 memory plate per donor.

In replicate PCRs of sorted subsets, roughly 200 ng DNA, approximately 30,000 T cell genomes, was used. Repertoires were generated with immunoSEQ multiplex PCR, while TCRdb's copy carries only in-frame clones and drops some. Altogether 550,000 to 750,000 clones are present, nearly 97% being singletons, with the ten largest covering roughly 0.1%. Naive CD8 cells lacked CD45RO, underwent positive selection for CCR7 and left out terminally differentiated effector memory CD45RA+ cells. With V trimmed by 8 bases and J by 4 bases, 14 bases remained unmatched. CDR1 and CDR2 from the germline V gene are SNHLY and FYNNEI. This CDR3 has 17 amino acids.

Sequences were obtained from naive CD8+ T cells sorted from blood. The receptor was derived from a woman aged 25 to 39 in good health. V gene TRBV2 combines with J gene TRBJ2-1, with TRBD2 identical over 10 bases. The CDR3 DNA reads as TGTGCCAGCTTAGGACCAATGGCTAGCGGGAGTTACAATGAGCAGTTCTTC. Translation: CASLGPMASGSYNEQFF.